One and the same sample provided the 31 T cell receptor beta chains below, sequenced in a study of OX40 agonist ivuxolimab in advanced cancers. TCRdb keeps only in-frame clones here, not all; method: immunoSEQ multiplex PCR. The table shows around 75,000 clones, with nearly 90% occurring only once. This specimen consisted of CD4+ or CD8+ T cells sorted from blood, obtained in a trial of the OX40 agonist ivuxolimab. These receptors originate from an adult with an advanced solid tumor such as melanoma, head and neck, liver or kidney cancer.

The chain employs TRBV30 and TRBJ2-1; 8 positions agree with TRBD2. This CDR3 spans 14 amino acids. The J segment lost 5 bases and the V segment lost 2 bases, leaving 5 bases of the junction unmatched. Germline loops: CDR1 GTSNPN, CDR2 SVGIG (reference sequence). CDR3 sequence: CAWSPGLGDNEQFF. The DNA of the CDR3 is TGTGCCTGGAGTCCGGGACTAGGCGACAATGAGCAGTTCTTC. Supplemented by reference TRBV30 and TRBJ2-1, the full variable domain reads SQTIHQWPATLVQPVGSPLSLECTVEGTSNPNLYWYRQAAGRGLQLLFYSVGIGQISSEVPQNLSASRPQDRQFILSSKKLLLSDSGFYLCAWSPGLGDNEQFFGPGTRLTVL.

This chain joins TRBV18 and TRBJ1-6; 8 bases are shared with TRBD1. This CDR3 has 15 residues. V trimming: 3 bases; J trimming: 7 bases; junction bases outside the gene matches: 5. The germline CDR1 and CDR2 sequences are KGHSH and LQKENI. The CDR3 region has the DNA TGTGCCAGCTCACCCGGACAGGGTGGAAATTCACCCCTCCACTTT. It specifies CASSPGQGGNSPLHF.

This chain uses TRBV10-3 with TRBJ2-5; the match to TRBD1 covers 7 bases. The DNA matches TRBJ2-7 better at its end, which makes the J call doubtful. The CDR3 consists of 15 residues. CDR1 and CDR2 (germline): ENHRY, SYGVKD. The CDR3 here is CAISLDREGPYEQYF. DNA for the CDR3: TGTGCCATCAGTCTAGACAGGGAAGGACCCTACGAGCAGTACTTC.

The genes are TRBV18 and TRBJ2-7; 8 nucleotides agree with TRBD1. The CDR3 consists of 12 residues. Germline trimming cut 5 bases from V and 9 bases from J; bases unmatched to any gene: 6. In germline, CDR1 is KGHSH, CDR2 LQKENI. The CDR3 here is CASSETGDWQYF. CDR3 bases: TGTGCCAGCTCAGAGACAGGGGATTGGCAGTACTTC.

To note about this clone: At one of its ends the junction is not consistent with the germline gene, which may arise from a read error. This rearrangement joins TRBV4-1 to TRBJ1-4, with D possibly TRBD1 on 6 matching bases. CDR1 MGHRA and CDR2 YSYEKL come from the germline V gene. This CDR3 spans 20 amino acids. The CDR3: CASSQDPVLGHPITTEKLFF. DNA for the CDR3: TGCGCCAGCAGCCAAGACCCCGTTTTGGGACACCCTATTACTACTGAAAAACTGTTTTTT.

This chain joins TRBV30 and TRBJ1-2, with 7 bases matching TRBD1. The length of the CDR3 is 13 residues. Germline V gene sequence: CDR1 GTSNPN, CDR2 SVGIG (reference sequence). The trim removed 0 bases at V and 8 bases at J, leaving 6 bases unmatched. In nucleotides, the CDR3 is TGTGCCTGGAGTGTAAACAGGGGCAAAGGCTACACCTTC. This encodes CAWSVNRGKGYTF. The full variable domain, rest sourced from reference TRBV30 and TRBJ1-2, is SQTIHQWPATLVQPVGSPLSLECTVEGTSNPNLYWYRQAAGRGLQLLFYSVGIGQISSEVPQNLSASRPQDRQFILSSKKLLLSDSGFYLCAWSVNRGKGYTFGSGTRLTVV.

V and J are TRBV19 and TRBJ1-1; unclear D gene. Trimming left V 1 base short and J 4 bases short, with 13 bases between. From germline, CDR1 is LNHDA and CDR2 SQIVND (reference sequence). The length of the CDR3 is 15 residues. Here the CDR3 reads CASSIAIGMGTEAFF. The CDR3 DNA sequence: TGTGCCAGTAGTATAGCTATAGGGATGGGCACTGAAGCTTTCTTT.

The chain carries TRBV18 and TRBJ2-3; D possibly corresponds to TRBD2 (7 bases). The CDR3 length is 14 residues. CDR1 is KGHSH, CDR2 LQKENI, per germline. V was trimmed by 6 bases and J by 8 bases, leaving 18 bases between them. CDR3 nucleotide sequence: TGTGCCAGCTCGCTTGGCGGGGGCACTGGTACGCAGTATTTT. Protein product: CASSLGGGTGTQYF. Complete variable domain (other parts from reference TRBV18 and TRBJ2-3): NAGVMQNPRHLVRRRGQEARLRCSPMKGHSHVYWYRQLPEEGLKFMVYLQKENIIDESGMPKERFSAEFPKEGPSILRIQQVVRGDSAAYFCASSLGGGTGTQYFGPGTRLTVL.

This clone was counted a single time. This rearrangement joins TRBV7-2 to TRBJ1-2; D is unclear. V lost 1 base and J lost 0, with 6 bases in between. The CDR3 runs to 14 residues. CDR1 SGHTA and CDR2 FQGNSA come from the germline V gene. The CDR3 loop reads CASSLGSSNYGYTF. CDR3 in DNA: TGTGCCAGCAGCTTAGGAAGTTCTAACTATGGCTACACCTTC.

J is TRBJ2-7 and V is TRBV7-2; weak D call: TRBD2 (6 bases). Deletions cut 4 bases from V and 1 base from J, with 14 bases between. Per the germline V gene, CDR1 is SGHTA and CDR2 is FQGNSA. The CDR3 has 15 amino acids. The CDR3 here is CASSSRAGVSYEQYF. The CDR3 DNA reads as TGTGCCAGCAGCTCTCGAGCGGGTGTGTCCTACGAGCAGTACTTC.

Only one count was recorded for this clone. This chain uses TRBV5-6 with TRBJ2-5, with 9 bases identical to TRBD2. The germline V gene encodes CDR1 SGHDT and CDR2 YYEEEE. V shed 4 bases, J shed 2 bases, and the junction held 12 bases outside the gene matches. The CDR3 spans 17 residues. As DNA, the CDR3 is TGTGCCAGCAGCCCCCTCAGTGGACTAGCGTTACAAGAGACCCAGTACTTC. Translation gives CASSPLSGLALQETQYF.

The gene calls are TRBV19 and TRBJ2-5; the match to TRBD2 covers 8 bases. CDR1 LNHDA and CDR2 SQIVND come from the germline V gene (reference sequence). The CDR3 covers 16 residues. J lost 5 bases, V lost 5 bases, and 13 bases had no gene match. CDR3 amino acids: CASSLAAAGGGETQYF. The CDR3 DNA follows: TGTGCCAGTAGTCTGGCCGCGGCGGGGGGAGGGGAGACCCAGTACTTC.

The chain employs TRBV15 and TRBJ2-1; D gene ambiguous. Germline V CDR1 and CDR2: LNHNV, YYDKDF (reference sequence). The CDR3 spans 14 residues. The V and J ends lost 5 bases and 4 bases respectively, with 12 bases between them. The CDR3 protein is CATSSYNSYNEQFF. In DNA, the CDR3 is TGTGCCACCAGCTCCTACAACTCGTACAATGAGCAGTTCTTC.

The V and J genes are TRBV29-1 and TRBJ2-1; D is possibly TRBD1 or TRBD2 (6 bases each). The V end was cut by 7 bases, the J end by 0 bases, with 16 bases between. This CDR3 region has 15 residues. CDR1 and CDR2 from the germline V gene are SQVTM and ANQGSEA. In nucleotides, the CDR3 is TGCAGCGCAAGGGTGGGGGGCCTCTCCTACAATGAGCAGTTCTTC. It specifies CSARVGGLSYNEQFF.

The chain recombines TRBV7-9 with TRBJ2-3, with 13 bases lining up with TRBD2. The V gene end was trimmed by 5 bases and the J gene end by 4 bases; junction bases not matched to a gene: 6. CDR1 is SEHNR, CDR2 FQNEAQ, per germline (reference sequence). CDR3 size: 16 residues. The chain's CDR3 is CASSQGLAGPPDTQYF. The CDR3, as DNA: TGTGCCAGCAGCCAGGGACTAGCGGGGCCCCCAGATACGCAGTATTTT.

This CDR3 reads CASSVGQTRNSPLHF. CDR3 DNA: TGTGCCAGCAGCGTAGGCCAGACGCGTAATTCACCCCTCCACTTT. The chain employs TRBV9 and TRBJ1-6; D is ambiguous. The CDR3 covers 15 residues. Trimming shortened V by 0 bases and J by 6 bases, and 10 bases separated the two germline ends. Germline CDR1 reads SGDLS; CDR2 reads YYNGEE.

This clone was counted once. The genes are TRBV5-5 and TRBJ2-7, with 13 bases matching TRBD2. Trimming cost V 5 bases and J 3 bases; bases outside gene matches: 5. Looked up from germline, CDR1 is SGHKS and CDR2 is YYEKEE (reference sequence). The CDR3 is 15 residues long. The chain's CDR3 is CASSSTSGRDYEQYF. As DNA, the CDR3 is TGTGCCAGCAGTTCTACTAGCGGGAGGGACTACGAGCAGTACTTC.

The rearrangement joins TRBV7-9 to TRBJ1-1; no clear D. The germline V gene has CDR1 SEHNR and CDR2 FQNEAQ (reference sequence). The V end was cut by 5 bases, the J end by 6 bases, with 16 bases between. This CDR3 has 14 residues. The CDR3 region is CASSPRGRVAEAFF. The CDR3 bases are TGTGCCAGCAGCCCACGAGGTCGGGTGGCTGAAGCTTTCTTT.

V is TRBV28 and J is TRBJ2-7; possible D gene TRBD1, 6 bases. V lost 2 bases to trimming and J lost 6 bases, with 17 bases between them. CDR1 and CDR2 (germline): MDHEN, SYDVKM. This CDR3 has 15 residues. The DNA for the CDR3 is TGTGCCAGCAGTTTAATTCACCTGACAGGCCTCGAGCAGTACTTC. Translated, it gives CASSLIHLTGLEQYF.

J is TRBJ1-1 and V is TRBV6-5, with 7 bases fitting TRBD1. The germline V gene encodes CDR1 MNHEY and CDR2 SVGAGI. J was trimmed by 4 bases and V by 4 bases; bases with no gene match: 9. The length of the CDR3 is 15 residues. The CDR3 sequence is CASSSTPTGVTEAFF. The CDR3 region has the DNA TGTGCCAGCAGTTCCACCCCCACAGGGGTCACTGAAGCTTTCTTT.

The CDR3 loop reads CASSSSGSSYNEQFF. DNA for the CDR3: TGCGCCAGCAGCTCTAGCGGGAGCTCCTACAATGAGCAGTTCTTC. This chain connects TRBV5-1 to TRBJ2-1, with 10 bases lining up with TRBD2. Germline V gene sequence: CDR1 SGHRS, CDR2 YFSETQ. V lost 3 bases and J lost 0; bases outside the gene matches: 0. The CDR3 is made up of 15 amino acids.

The genes are TRBV2 and TRBJ2-7, with D tentatively TRBD1 (6 bases). The CDR3 covers 14 residues. Per germline, CDR1 SNHLY and CDR2 FYNNEI. V lost 2 bases, J lost 6 bases, and 14 bases lay in between. The chain's CDR3 is CASSERRGPFEQYF. The CDR3, as DNA: TGTGCCAGCAGTGAACGCAGGGGTCCTTTCGAGCAGTACTTC.

V is TRBV7-8 and J is TRBJ2-1; D may be TRBD1 (6 bases). Germline loops: CDR1 SGHVS, CDR2 FQNEAQ. This CDR3 is 15 amino acids long. Trimming took off 4 bases at V and 8 bases at J, with 18 bases between the two ends. As DNA, the CDR3 is TGTGCCAGCAGCTCAGCGTCGGACAGATTTCATGAGCAGTTCTTC. This translates into CASSSASDRFHEQFF.

The rearrangement uses TRBV29-1 and TRBJ2-6; TRBD2 matches at 15 bases. The CDR3 sequence is 18 residues long. Germline V gives CDR1 SQVTM, CDR2 ANQGSEA. Trimming at V came to 0 bases and at J to 5 bases, leaving 5 bases not matched to a gene. The CDR3: CSVEDRGLAGGRANVLTF. CDR3 nucleotides: TGCAGCGTTGAAGACCGGGGACTAGCGGGGGGAAGGGCCAACGTCCTGACTTTC.

The rearrangement links TRBV7-9 to TRBJ1-1; a weak D match, TRBD1 (6 bases). Germline V CDR1 and CDR2: SEHNR, FQNEAQ (reference sequence). Trimming took 5 bases from V and 1 from J, leaving 14 bases between them. This CDR3 has 15 amino acids. CDR3 in amino acids: CASSPKTTGNTEAFF. CDR3 in DNA: TGTGCCAGCAGCCCTAAGACGACAGGGAACACTGAAGCTTTCTTT.

The chain is built from TRBV18 and TRBJ2-1; no definite D call. The V end was cut by 0 bases, the J end by 7 bases, with 13 bases between. Germline lookup yields CDR1 KGHSH and CDR2 LQKENI. The CDR3 is 15 amino acids. The CDR3, as DNA: TGTGCCAGCTCACCACCTTCGGGCGGACCAAATGAGCAGTTCTTC. As protein: CASSPPSGGPNEQFF.

The V and J genes are TRBV10-3 and TRBJ2-3, with 13 bases identical to TRBD2. There are 17 residues in the CDR3. The ends lost 6 bases at V and 2 bases at J; junction bases unmatched: 8. Germline CDR1 reads ENHRY; CDR2 reads SYGVKD. CDR3 amino acids: CAIRLGGLAGTTDTQYF. The CDR3 DNA follows: TGTGCCATCAGATTGGGGGGACTAGCGGGGACCACAGATACGCAGTATTTT.

The rearrangement uses TRBV19 and TRBJ1-2; unclear D gene. Germline V CDR1 and CDR2: LNHDA, SQIVND (reference sequence). The V gene lost 4 bases and the J gene lost 10 bases, with 19 bases spanning the gap. The length of the CDR3 is 14 residues. CDR3 in DNA: TGTGCCAGTAGTAGCCGACTGGACTTCTATATCTACACCTTC. This encodes CASSSRLDFYIYTF.

The chain has TRBV5-1 and TRBJ2-1; D call uncertain. V lost 4 bases, J lost 2 bases, and 13 bases lay in between. CDR1 SGHRS and CDR2 YFSETQ come from the germline V gene. The length of the CDR3 is 15 residues. CDR3: CASSQTGPAYNEQFF. The DNA for the CDR3 is TGCGCCAGCAGCCAAACCGGCCCAGCCTACAATGAGCAGTTCTTC.

The rearrangement uses TRBV28 and TRBJ2-2; the match to TRBD1 covers 10 bases. V gave up 6 bases and J gave up 7 bases; unmatched junction bases: 5. The CDR3 totals 14 residues. The germline gives CDR1 MDHEN, CDR2 SYDVKM. The chain's CDR3 is CASRTDRGIGELFF. Here the CDR3 DNA reads TGTGCCAGCAGGACGGACAGGGGGATCGGGGAGCTGTTTTTT.

The genes are TRBV18 and TRBJ1-2; D uncertain. Germline V gene lookup returns CDR1 KGHSH and CDR2 LQKENI. The V end lost 0 bases, the J end lost 4 bases, and 6 bases lay between the germline ends. The CDR3 totals 13 residues. For the CDR3, the DNA is TGTGCCAGCTCACCACCGTCTACCTATGGCTACACCTTC. Translation: CASSPPSTYGYTF.